This TCR beta chain emerged from a study of cytomegalovirus exposure and HLA in healthy donors. Study results and limitations: The classifier was said to identify cytomegalovirus status with high specificity and sensitivity. Among TCR beta chains, those listed as cytomegalovirus-associated numbered some 160.

Clones were sequenced by immunoSEQ multiplex PCR, and TCRdb holds only the in-frame ones, with some missing. Altogether more than 85,000 clones are present, 88% being singletons, with the ten largest covering more than 2%. This clone occurred a few times. The antigen is undetermined. Sequenced sample: PBMCs. The origin of this receptor is a woman aged 18-35 years in good health and CMV-seronegative.

The CDR3 DNA sequence: TGTGCCGGGGCAGGGTTGGGTGGCTACACCTTC. Translation gives CAGAGLGGYTF. The V gene is TRBV28, the J gene TRBJ1-2; tentatively, D is TRBD1 (5 bases). Between the trimmed V and J ends, which lost 11 bases and 7 bases, there was a span of 14 bases. Germline V CDR1 and CDR2: MDHEN, SYDVKM. This CDR3 comprises 11 residues.